One and the same sample provided the 18 T cell receptor beta chains below, sequenced in a study of blood T cell repertoires in COVID-19. Clones were read by immunoSEQ multiplex PCR, and TCRdb kept only the in-frame ones, dropping some. The sample shows under 200,000 clones, approximately 80% of them seen only once. The sequencing input was peripheral blood. The receptors shown here come from an older woman with acute or convalescent COVID-19.

This chain connects TRBV9 to TRBJ1-5; D gene unclear. Germline values: CDR1 SGDLS, CDR2 YYNGEE. CDR3 length: 13 residues. V was shortened by 1 base and J by 4 bases, with 6 bases between the two germline ends. The CDR3 sequence: CASSVSVNQPQHF. In DNA, the CDR3 is TGTGCCAGCAGCGTATCAGTAAATCAGCCCCAGCATTTT. The whole variable domain, remainder taken from reference TRBV9 and TRBJ1-5, is DSGVTQTPKHLITATGQRVTLRCSPRSGDLSVYWYQQSLDQGLQFLIQYYNGEERAKGNILERFSAQQFPDLHSELNLSSLELGDSALYFCASSVSVNQPQHFGDGTRLSIL.

This sequence joins TRBV30 and TRBJ2-3, with 9 bases aligning to TRBD2. Trimming took 7 bases from V and 4 from J; bases not matched to a gene: 9. CDR1 and CDR2 from the germline V gene are GTSNPN and SVGIG (reference sequence). The CDR3 extends over 14 amino acids. CDR3 bases: TGTGCCTATAAAGGCGGGGGGGCCCCAGATACGCAGTATTTT. Its translation is CAYKGGGAPDTQYF.

This rearrangement joins TRBV24-1 to TRBJ2-1, with D possibly matching TRBD2 (5 bases). Germline assignment: CDR1 KGHDR and CDR2 SFDVKD. CDR3 size: 16 residues. V gave up 0 bases and J gave up 2 bases, with 10 bases separating them. The DNA of the CDR3 is TGTGCCACCAGTGATTTGGACGGGGAACCCTACAATGAGCAGTTCTTC. Translating gives CATSDLDGEPYNEQFF.

The chain couples TRBV19 to TRBJ1-6; 7 bases fit TRBD1. The V gene end was trimmed by 7 bases and the J gene end by 0 bases; junction bases not matched to a gene: 3. Per the germline V gene, CDR1 is LNHDA and CDR2 is SQIVND (reference sequence). The CDR3 contains 15 residues. The DNA of the CDR3 is TGTGCCAGTAAGTCAGGGGGCTCCTATAATTCACCCCTCCACTTT. Translating gives CASKSGGSYNSPLHF.

The sample holds a few counts of this clone. The rearrangement uses TRBV5-1 and TRBJ1-4, with TRBD1 identical over 7 bases. Losses at the gene ends were 2 bases for V and 8 bases for J; bases not matched to a gene: 6. The CDR3 spans 14 residues. Germline V CDR1 and CDR2: SGHRS, YFSETQ. The CDR3 nucleotides are TGCGCCAGCAGCTTAGGGGGCGCGGTGGAAAAACTGTTTTTT. It is translated as CASSLGGAVEKLFF.

This clone showed up just a few times. The V and J genes are TRBV10-3 and TRBJ1-4; D gene ambiguous. Germline assignment: CDR1 ENHRY and CDR2 SYGVKD. The CDR3 contains 14 residues. Trimming left V 2 bases short and J 8 bases short, with 12 bases between. The CDR3 here is CAISEASTSEKLFF. CDR3 DNA sequence: TGTGCCATCAGTGAGGCTTCGACATCAGAAAAACTGTTTTTT.

This clone has just one count. V is TRBV18 and J is TRBJ2-3; TRBD2 agrees at 13 bases. The CDR3 is 18 residues long. CDR1 KGHSH and CDR2 LQKENI come from the germline V gene. V trimming: 2 bases; J trimming: 6 bases; junction bases outside the gene matches: 11. DNA of the CDR3: TGTGCCAGCTCACCAATTGGGACTAGCGGGGCCCCCAAGGATACGCAGTATTTT. Protein sequence: CASSPIGTSGAPKDTQYF.

The V and J genes are TRBV18 and TRBJ2-7; a weak D match, TRBD2 (5 bases). This CDR3 contains 12 residues. With 3 bases removed from V and 6 bases from J, the gap between germline ends came to 9 bases. CDR1 and CDR2 from the germline V gene are KGHSH and LQKENI. The CDR3: CASSPGEREQYF. For the CDR3, the DNA is TGTGCCAGCTCACCTGGGGAGCGCGAGCAGTACTTC.

Regarding this clone: Within the sample, other DNA sequences also encode this same CDR3. This sequence joins TRBV6-2 or TRBV6-3 and TRBJ2-7; D gene uncertain. Germline CDR1 and CDR2: MNHEY and SVGEGT. The CDR3 contains 13 residues. Deletions cut 2 bases from V and 3 bases from J, with 8 bases between. The CDR3 sequence: CASSYGPSYEQYF. The CDR3 DNA reads TGTGCCAGCAGTTACGGTCCTAGCTACGAGCAGTACTTC.

The gene calls are TRBV11-1 and TRBJ2-7; 8 bases agree with TRBD1. Germline lookup yields CDR1 SGHAT and CDR2 FQDESV (reference sequence). V gave up 5 bases and J gave up 2 bases; unmatched junction bases: 8. The CDR3 spans 15 residues. CDR3 nucleotide sequence: TGTGCCAGCAGCATTAAACAGGGGGAAACCTACGAGCAGTACTTC. It specifies CASSIKQGETYEQYF.

V gene TRBV7-3 combines with J gene TRBJ2-2; 8 nucleotides align to TRBD2. J lost 7 bases, V lost 1 base, and 5 bases had no gene match. This CDR3 comprises 15 residues. Germline V CDR1 and CDR2: SGHTA, FQGTGA. The CDR3 coding sequence is TGTGCCAGCAGCTTAATCAGCGGGGGATTCGGGGAGCTGTTTTTT. Protein sequence: CASSLISGGFGELFF.

This clone was seen a handful of times. V is TRBV5-4 and J is TRBJ1-1; a possible D gene is TRBD1 (6 bases). From germline, CDR1 is SGHNT and CDR2 YYREEE (reference sequence). The CDR3 totals 16 residues. The V end was cut by 1 base, the J end by 0 bases, with 13 bases between. The CDR3 reads CASSLIGQGMNTEAFF. The CDR3 nucleotides are TGTGCCAGCAGCTTGATAGGGCAGGGGATGAACACTGAAGCTTTCTTT.

The chain combines TRBV30 with TRBJ2-7; 11 nucleotides line up with TRBD1. With 6 bases clipped from V and 1 base from J, the junction kept 5 bases outside the gene matches. The CDR3 loop spans 14 amino acids. Germline V gives CDR1 GTSNPN, CDR2 SVGIG (reference sequence). CDR3 loop: CACSGTGGSYEQYF. CDR3 DNA sequence: TGTGCCTGTTCCGGGACAGGGGGGTCCTACGAGCAGTACTTC.

In DNA form, the CDR3 reads TGTGCCAGCAGCCGGGACAGGGAAGAGGGCTACACCTTC. Translating gives CASSRDREEGYTF. This chain links TRBV4-2 with TRBJ1-2; 9 positions agree with TRBD1. The germline CDR1 and CDR2 sequences are LGHNA and YNFKEQ. The CDR3 sequence is 13 residues long. J gave up 8 bases and V 4 bases, and 5 bases lay outside the gene matches.

This clone was counted between two and nine times. J is TRBJ2-7 and V is TRBV3-1 (or the pseudogene TRBV3-2); TRBD1 might be the D (6 bases). V was trimmed by 1 base and J by 0 bases, leaving 7 bases between them. The CDR3 is 14 residues long. Per germline, CDR1 LGHDT and CDR2 YNNKEL (reference sequence). The CDR3 region is CASSQGTASYEQYF. The CDR3 DNA reads as TGTGCCAGCAGCCAAGGGACAGCCTCCTACGAGCAGTACTTC.

The chain uses TRBV6-6 and TRBJ2-3; 10 nucleotides agree with TRBD2. The germline V gene has CDR1 MNHNY and CDR2 SVGAGI (reference sequence). V trimming: 6 bases; J trimming: 4 bases; junction bases outside the gene matches: 10. The CDR3 length is 16 residues. CDR3 sequence (DNA): TGTGCCAGCAGGGCGACTAGCGGGTTACACGCAGATACGCAGTATTTT. The encoded protein is CASRATSGLHADTQYF.

The gene calls are TRBV27 and TRBJ1-1; unclear D gene. This CDR3 is built from 12 residues. Germline V gives CDR1 MNHEY, CDR2 SMNVEV (reference sequence). Trimming took 6 bases from V and 5 from J, leaving 10 bases between them. The CDR3 region has the DNA TGTGCCAGCAGCGTAGGAGGGACTGAAGCTTTCTTT. Translating it yields CASSVGGTEAFF.

Written as DNA, the CDR3 is TGTGCCAACCTTAGGACAGGGAACACCGGGGAGCTGTTTTTT. Protein product: CANLRTGNTGELFF. The chain recombines TRBV6-5 with TRBJ2-2; 7 bases match TRBD1. Trimming removed 10 bases from V and 1 base from J; junction bases left unmatched: 6. The CDR3 spans 14 residues. The germline V gene encodes CDR1 MNHEY and CDR2 SVGAGI.